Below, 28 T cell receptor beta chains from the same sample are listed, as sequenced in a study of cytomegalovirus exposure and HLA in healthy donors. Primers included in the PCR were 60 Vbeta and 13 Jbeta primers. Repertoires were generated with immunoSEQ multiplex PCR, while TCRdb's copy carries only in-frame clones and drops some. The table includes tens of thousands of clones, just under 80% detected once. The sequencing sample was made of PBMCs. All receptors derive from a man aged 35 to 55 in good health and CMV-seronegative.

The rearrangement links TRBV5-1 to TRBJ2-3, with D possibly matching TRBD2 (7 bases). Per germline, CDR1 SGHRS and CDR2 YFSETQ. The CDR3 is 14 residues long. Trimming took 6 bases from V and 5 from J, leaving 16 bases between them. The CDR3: CASNGGGGGDTQYF. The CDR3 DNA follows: TGCGCCAGCAACGGCGGGGGCGGGGGAGATACGCAGTATTTT.

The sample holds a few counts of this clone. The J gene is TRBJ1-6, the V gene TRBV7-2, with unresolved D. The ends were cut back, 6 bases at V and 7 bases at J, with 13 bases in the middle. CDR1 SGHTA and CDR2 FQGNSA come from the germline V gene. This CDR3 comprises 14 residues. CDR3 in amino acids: CASRLPRLNSPLHF. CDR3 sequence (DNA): TGTGCCAGCAGGCTCCCGAGGCTCAATTCACCCCTCCACTTT.

The CDR3 sequence is CASSILAGATDTQYF. The DNA for the CDR3 is TGTGCCAGTAGTATACTAGCGGGGGCCACAGATACGCAGTATTTT. The chain carries TRBV19 and TRBJ2-3; 10 nucleotides line up with TRBD2. The length of the CDR3 is 15 residues. Trimming at V came to 2 bases and at J to 2 bases, leaving 1 base not matched to a gene. Germline values: CDR1 LNHDA, CDR2 SQIVND (reference sequence).

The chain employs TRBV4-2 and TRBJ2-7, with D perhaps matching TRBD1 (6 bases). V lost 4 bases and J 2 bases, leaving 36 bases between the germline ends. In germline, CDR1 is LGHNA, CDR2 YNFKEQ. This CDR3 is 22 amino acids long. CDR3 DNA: TGTGCCAGCAGCCCTAGATACATCCTAGTAGGACAGCCGGGGCGAGATCCCTACGAGCAGTACTTC. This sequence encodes CASSPRYILVGQPGRDPYEQYF.

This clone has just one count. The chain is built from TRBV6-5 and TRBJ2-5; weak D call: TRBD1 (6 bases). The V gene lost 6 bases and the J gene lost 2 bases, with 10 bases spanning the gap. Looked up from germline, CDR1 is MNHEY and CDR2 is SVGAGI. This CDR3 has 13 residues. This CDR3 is CASRITGQETQYF. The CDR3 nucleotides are TGTGCCAGCAGAATAACAGGGCAAGAGACCCAGTACTTC.

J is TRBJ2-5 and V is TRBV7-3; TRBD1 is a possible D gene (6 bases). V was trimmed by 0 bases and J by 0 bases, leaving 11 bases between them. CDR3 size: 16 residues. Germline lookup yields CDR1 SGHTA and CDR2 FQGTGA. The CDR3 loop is CASSLTGQNNQETQYF. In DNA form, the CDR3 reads TGTGCCAGCAGCTTAACAGGACAGAACAACCAAGAGACCCAGTACTTC.

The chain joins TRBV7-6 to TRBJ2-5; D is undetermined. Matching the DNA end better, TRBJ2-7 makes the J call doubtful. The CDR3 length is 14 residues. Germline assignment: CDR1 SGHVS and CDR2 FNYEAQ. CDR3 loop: CASSLVQNTYEQYF. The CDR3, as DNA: TGTGCCAGCAGCTTAGTACAGAATACCTACGAGCAGTACTTC.

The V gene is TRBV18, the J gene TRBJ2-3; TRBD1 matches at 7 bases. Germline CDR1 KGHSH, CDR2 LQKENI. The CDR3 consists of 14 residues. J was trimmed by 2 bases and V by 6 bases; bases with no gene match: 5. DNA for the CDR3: TGTGCCAGCTCCCGGACAGGTTACACAGATACGCAGTATTTT. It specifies CASSRTGYTDTQYF. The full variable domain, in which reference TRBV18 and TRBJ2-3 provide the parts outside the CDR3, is NAGVMQNPRHLVRRRGQEARLRCSPMKGHSHVYWYRQLPEEGLKFMVYLQKENIIDESGMPKERFSAEFPKEGPSILRIQQVVRGDSAAYFCASSRTGYTDTQYFGPGTRLTVL.

The CDR3 DNA reads as TGTGCCAGCAGCTTTTCCGACCCGGCGGGGGTGAACACTGAAGCTTTCTTT. Translation gives CASSFSDPAGVNTEAFF. V usage is TRBV11-2 and J usage is TRBJ1-1; maybe TRBD1 (5 bases). V lost 3 bases, J lost 0 bases, and 17 bases lay in between. Germline CDR1 reads SGHAT; CDR2 reads FQNNGV. CDR3 length: 17 residues.

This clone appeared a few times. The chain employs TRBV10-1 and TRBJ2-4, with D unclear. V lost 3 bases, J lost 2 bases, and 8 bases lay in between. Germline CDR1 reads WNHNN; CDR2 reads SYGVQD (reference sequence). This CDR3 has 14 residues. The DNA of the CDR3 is TGCGCCAGCAGTGATACGAGGTCCAAAAACATTCAGTACTTC. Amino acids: CASSDTRSKNIQYF.

CDR3 residues: CASSLETSGNNEQFF. DNA of the CDR3: TGTGCCAGCAGCTTAGAGACTAGCGGTAACAATGAGCAGTTCTTC. V gene TRBV11-3 combines with J gene TRBJ2-1, with 9 positions matching TRBD2. There are 15 residues in the CDR3. Per germline, CDR1 SGHNT and CDR2 YENEEA. Losses at the gene ends were 0 bases for V and 5 bases for J; bases not matched to a gene: 2. Complete variable domain (other parts from reference TRBV11-3 and TRBJ2-1): EAGVVQSPRYKIIEKKQPVAFWCNPISGHNTLYWYLQNLGQGPELLIRYENEEAVDDSQLPKDRFSAERLKGVDSTLKIQPAELGDSAVYLCASSLETSGNNEQFFGPGTRLTVL.

The CDR3 reads CASKWRSYNEQFF. CDR3 DNA: TGCGCCAGCAAATGGAGGTCCTACAATGAGCAGTTCTTC. V gene TRBV10-2 combines with J gene TRBJ2-1; D may be TRBD2 (5 bases). This CDR3 is 13 amino acids long. V was trimmed by 7 bases and J by 1 base, leaving 8 bases between them. The V gene's germline CDR1 is WSHSY and CDR2 SAAADI.

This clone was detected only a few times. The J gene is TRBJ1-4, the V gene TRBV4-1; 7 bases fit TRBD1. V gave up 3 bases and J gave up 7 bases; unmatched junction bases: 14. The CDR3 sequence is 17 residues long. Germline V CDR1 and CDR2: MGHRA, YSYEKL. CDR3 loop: CASSQRQGPSVAEKLFF. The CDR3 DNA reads TGCGCCAGCAGCCAGCGACAGGGCCCCTCCGTGGCTGAAAAACTGTTTTTT.

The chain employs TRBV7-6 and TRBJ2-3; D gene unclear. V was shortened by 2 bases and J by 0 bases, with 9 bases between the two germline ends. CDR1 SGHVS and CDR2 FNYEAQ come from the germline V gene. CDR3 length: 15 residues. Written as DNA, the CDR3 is TGTGCCAGCAGCTTAAGAGGAGCTAGCACAGATACGCAGTATTTT. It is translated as CASSLRGASTDTQYF.

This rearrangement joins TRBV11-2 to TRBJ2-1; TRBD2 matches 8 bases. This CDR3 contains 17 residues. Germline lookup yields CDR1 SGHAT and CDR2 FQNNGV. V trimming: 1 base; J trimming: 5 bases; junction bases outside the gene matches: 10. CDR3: CASSLGLRLAGDNEQFF. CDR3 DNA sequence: TGTGCCAGCAGCTTAGGGTTGCGGCTAGCGGGCGACAATGAGCAGTTCTTC.

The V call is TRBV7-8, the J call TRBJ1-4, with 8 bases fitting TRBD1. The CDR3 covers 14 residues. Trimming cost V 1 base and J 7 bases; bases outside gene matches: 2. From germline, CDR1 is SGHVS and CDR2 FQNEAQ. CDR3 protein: CASSLDRGGEKLFF. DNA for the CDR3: TGTGCCAGCAGCTTAGACAGGGGGGGTGAAAAACTGTTTTTT. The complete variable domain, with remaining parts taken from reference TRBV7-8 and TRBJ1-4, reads GAGVSQSPRYKVAKRGQDVALRCDPISGHVSLFWYQQALGQGPEFLTYFQNEAQLDKSGLPSDRFFAERPEGSVSTLKIQRTQQEDSAVYLCASSLDRGGEKLFFGSGTQLSVL.

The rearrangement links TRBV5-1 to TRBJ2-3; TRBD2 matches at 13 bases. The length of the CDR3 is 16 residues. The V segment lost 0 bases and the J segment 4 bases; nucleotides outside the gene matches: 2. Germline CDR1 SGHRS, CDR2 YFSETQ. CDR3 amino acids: CASSLGGLAGADTQYF. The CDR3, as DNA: TGCGCCAGCAGCTTGGGTGGACTAGCGGGGGCAGATACGCAGTATTTT.

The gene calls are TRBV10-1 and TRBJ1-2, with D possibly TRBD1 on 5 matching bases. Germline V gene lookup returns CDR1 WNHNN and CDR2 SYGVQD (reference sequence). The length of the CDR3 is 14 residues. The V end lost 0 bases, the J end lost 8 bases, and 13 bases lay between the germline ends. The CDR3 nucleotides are TGCGCCAGCAGTGAGTCGGTAGGCGCAGGGGGCTACACCTTC. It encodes CASSESVGAGGYTF.

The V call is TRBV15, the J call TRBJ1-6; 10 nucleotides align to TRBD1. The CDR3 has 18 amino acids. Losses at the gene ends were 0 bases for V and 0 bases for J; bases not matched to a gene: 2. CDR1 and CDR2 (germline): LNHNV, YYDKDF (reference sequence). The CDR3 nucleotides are TGTGCCACCAGCAGAGATCGACAGGGGGCCTCCTATAATTCACCCCTCCACTTT. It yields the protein CATSRDRQGASYNSPLHF. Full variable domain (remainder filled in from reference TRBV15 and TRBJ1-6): DAMVIQNPRYQVTQFGKPVTLSCSQTLNHNVMYWYQQKSSQAPKLLFHYYDKDFNNEADTPDNFQSRRPNTSFCFLDIRSPGLGDTAMYLCATSRDRQGASYNSPLHFGNGTRLTVT.

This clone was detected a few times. The CDR3 loop is CASSIVENQPQHF. CDR3 coding DNA: TGTGCCAGTAGTATAGTCGAGAATCAGCCCCAGCATTTT. This chain connects TRBV19 to TRBJ1-5, with D unclear. With 1 base removed from V and 4 bases from J, the gap between germline ends came to 5 bases. From germline, CDR1 is LNHDA and CDR2 SQIVND (reference sequence). The CDR3 extends over 13 amino acids.

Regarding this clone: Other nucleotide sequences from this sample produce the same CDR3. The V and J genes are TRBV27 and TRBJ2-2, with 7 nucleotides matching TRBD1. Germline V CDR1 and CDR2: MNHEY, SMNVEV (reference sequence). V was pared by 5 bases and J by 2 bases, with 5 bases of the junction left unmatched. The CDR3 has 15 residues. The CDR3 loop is CASSADRANTGELFF. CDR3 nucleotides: TGTGCCAGCAGTGCCGACAGGGCAAACACCGGGGAGCTGTTTTTT.

The CDR3 sequence: CASSLAACEAFF. CDR3 nucleotide sequence: TGTGCCAGCAGCTTAGCTGCGTGTGAAGCTTTCTTT. V usage is TRBV11-2 and J usage is TRBJ1-1, with D unclear. The V gene's germline CDR1 is SGHAT and CDR2 FQNNGV. Trimming took 1 base from V and 7 from J, leaving 7 bases between them. The CDR3 has 12 amino acids.

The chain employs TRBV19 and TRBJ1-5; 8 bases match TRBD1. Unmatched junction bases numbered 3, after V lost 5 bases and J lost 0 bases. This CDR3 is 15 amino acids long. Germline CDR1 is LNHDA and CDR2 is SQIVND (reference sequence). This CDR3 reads CASSHRGISNQPQHF. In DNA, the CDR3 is TGTGCCAGTAGTCACAGGGGGATTAGCAATCAGCCCCAGCATTTT.

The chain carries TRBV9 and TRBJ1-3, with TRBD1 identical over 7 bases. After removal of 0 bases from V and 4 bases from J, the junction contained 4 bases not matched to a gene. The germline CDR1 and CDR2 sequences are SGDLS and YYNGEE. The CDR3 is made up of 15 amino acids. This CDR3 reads CASSVEGATGNTIYF. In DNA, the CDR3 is TGTGCCAGCAGCGTAGAGGGGGCTACGGGAAACACCATATATTTT.

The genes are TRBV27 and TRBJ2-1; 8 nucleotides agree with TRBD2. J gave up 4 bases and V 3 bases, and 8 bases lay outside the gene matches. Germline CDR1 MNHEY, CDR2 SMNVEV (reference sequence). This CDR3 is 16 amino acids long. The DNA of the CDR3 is TGTGCCAGCAGTTTTCATCCGGGAGGGTTGTACAATGAGCAGTTCTTC. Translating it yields CASSFHPGGLYNEQFF.

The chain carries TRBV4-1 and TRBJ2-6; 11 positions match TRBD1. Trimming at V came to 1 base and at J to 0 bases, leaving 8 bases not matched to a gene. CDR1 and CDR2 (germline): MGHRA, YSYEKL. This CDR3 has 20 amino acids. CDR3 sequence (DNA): TGCGCCAGCAGCCAAGGGCGGGGGGACAGGGGGACCTCTGGGGCCAACGTCCTGACTTTC. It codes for CASSQGRGDRGTSGANVLTF.

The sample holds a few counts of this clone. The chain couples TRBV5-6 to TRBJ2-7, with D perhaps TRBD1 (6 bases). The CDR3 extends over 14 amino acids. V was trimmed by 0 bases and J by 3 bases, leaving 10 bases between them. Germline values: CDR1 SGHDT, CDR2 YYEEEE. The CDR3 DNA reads TGTGCCAGCAGCTTGGCACAGGGAATCTACGAGCAGTACTTC. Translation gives CASSLAQGIYEQYF.

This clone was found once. CDR3 residues: CASSFSARTNTDTQYF. The CDR3 nucleotides are TGCGCCAGCAGCTTTTCCGCGCGGACTAACACAGATACGCAGTATTTT. The rearrangement joins TRBV5-1 to TRBJ2-3; maybe TRBD2 (6 bases). V was clipped by 2 bases and J by 2 bases, with 15 bases between them. The germline CDR1 and CDR2 sequences are SGHRS and YFSETQ. This CDR3 has 16 amino acids.